The table lists the clone carrying this TCR beta chain with a few counts. Its target is not known. Germline CDR1 reads MNHEY; CDR2 reads SVGAGI. The V and J ends lost 0 bases and 14 bases respectively, with 20 bases between them. This CDR3 spans 15 amino acids. The data were obtained in a study of post-analysis software for immune sequencing data. About the research overall: There were relapsing-remitting, secondary progressive and progressive-relapsing multiple sclerosis among the disease courses included. Study outcomes and limitations: The authors found that F measure strongly co-clustered same-batch samples. TRBV segments more frequent in patients than in controls numbered roughly 5 and included TRBV5-6, TRBV5-1 and TRBV20-1. Controls' normalized Chao1 diversity significantly exceeded that of multiple sclerosis patients.

Carried by the TCR beta cDNA libraries were unique molecular identifiers. cDNA molecules numbering 400,000 to 550,000 came from roughly 1 to 10 million T cells. One entry per CDR3 protein results from TCRdb running MiXCR on the PCR reads. The sample yields roughly 600,000 distinct CDR3 sequences, roughly 47% seen once. The receptor's source is a girl aged 10-17 years with multiple sclerosis. Sequencing was performed on blood. The chain joins TRBV6-5 to TRBJ2-1; possible D gene TRBD1, 6 bases. DNA for the CDR3: TGTGCCAGCAGTTACTCAGTAGGGGGTGGAGTGAAAGAGTTCTTC. Translated, it gives CASSYSVGGGVKEFF.